These 16 T cell receptor beta chains were sequenced from one sample in a study of T cells in Graves' hyperthyroidism and ophthalmopathy. What was amplified from RNA transcripts were TCR beta CDR3 regions. RT-PCR in the first round (using the HTBI primer set) targeted the TCR CDR3. Each CDR3 protein gets one entry after TCRdb re-called the multiplex PCR reads with MiXCR. The sample holds about half a million distinct CDR3 sequences, approximately 24% seen once. What was sequenced was blood. Receptors were obtained from a woman in her thirties with Graves' ophthalmopathy.

This clonotype showed up just a few times. This sequence joins TRBV30 and TRBJ1-2; no clear D. The CDR3 has 12 residues. Germline lookup yields CDR1 GTSNPN and CDR2 SVGIG (reference sequence). The V end was cut by 3 bases, the J end by 8 bases, with 13 bases between. The CDR3, as DNA: TGTGCCTGGAGCCAAACAGCTTCCGGCTACACCTTC. Its translation is CAWSQTASGYTF.

This clonotype has a count of ten or more. The rearrangement uses TRBV27 and TRBJ2-5, with 8 bases fitting TRBD2. The germline CDR1 and CDR2 sequences are MNHEY and SMNVEV (reference sequence). The length of the CDR3 is 13 residues. The V segment lost 9 bases and the J segment 5 bases; nucleotides outside the gene matches: 8. CDR3 region: CARVAGRSETQYF. In DNA, the CDR3 is TGTGCCAGAGTAGCGGGGAGGTCGGAGACCCAGTACTTC.

The chain is built from TRBV5-5 and TRBJ1-2, with 9 bases fitting TRBD1. Germline CDR1 and CDR2: SGHKS and YYEKEE (reference sequence). This CDR3 contains 13 residues. The V and J ends lost 4 bases and 10 bases, in that order; junction bases with no gene match: 8. This CDR3 is CASSPGTGKVYTF. CDR3 in DNA: TGTGCCAGCAGCCCTGGGACAGGGAAAGTCTACACCTTC.

The chain has TRBV20-1 and TRBJ2-6, with D perhaps matching TRBD1 (6 bases). Germline V gene lookup returns CDR1 DFQATT and CDR2 SNEGSKA (reference sequence). V was trimmed by 1 base and J by 0 bases, leaving 19 bases between them. This CDR3 is built from 19 residues. This CDR3 is CSARVPPGHRNSGANVLTF. As DNA, the CDR3 is TGCAGTGCTAGAGTGCCTCCGGGACATAGGAACTCTGGGGCCAACGTCCTGACTTTC.

Of note for this clonotype: A much larger clone differs by one base, so this may be a read error. The chain combines TRBV30 with TRBJ1-3, with a tentative D call TRBD1 (5 bases). This CDR3 is built from 13 residues. Germline V gene sequence: CDR1 GTSNPN, CDR2 SVGIG (reference sequence). Trimming shortened V by 5 bases and J by 1 base, and 9 bases separated the two germline ends. The CDR3 nucleotides are TGTGCCTGGCACGGGGGGTCTGGAAACACCATATATTTT. It yields the protein CAWHGGSGNTIYF.

This chain uses TRBV28 with TRBJ2-7; D not resolved. Germline V gene sequence: CDR1 MDHEN, CDR2 SYDVKM. CDR3 length equals 15 residues. V gave up 2 bases and J gave up 2 bases, with 13 bases separating them. In DNA, the CDR3 is TGTGCCAGCAGTTTAAATCCGACATCCACCTACGAGCAGTACTTC. This sequence encodes CASSLNPTSTYEQYF.

This clonotype occurred many times. The chain recombines TRBV15 with TRBJ2-2; the match to TRBD2 covers 8 bases. V was pared by 5 bases and J by 3 bases, with 5 bases of the junction left unmatched. Germline V gene lookup returns CDR1 LNHNV and CDR2 YYDKDF (reference sequence). There are 15 residues in the CDR3. CDR3 region: CATSPGLAHTGELFF. The CDR3 DNA is TGTGCCACCAGCCCAGGACTAGCCCACACCGGGGAGCTGTTTTTT.

At least ten counts were recorded for this clonotype. The chain uses TRBV11-2 and TRBJ2-7; 8 nucleotides agree with TRBD1. Looked up from germline, CDR1 is SGHAT and CDR2 is FQNNGV. The J segment lost 7 bases and the V segment lost 5 bases, leaving 10 bases of the junction unmatched. The length of the CDR3 is 14 residues. The CDR3 spells CASSTTTGVWEQYF. DNA of the CDR3: TGTGCCAGCAGCACCACGACAGGGGTGTGGGAGCAGTACTTC.

J is TRBJ1-2 and V is TRBV6-5; 7 bases are shared with TRBD1. The CDR3 extends over 14 amino acids. Trimming took 2 bases from V and 5 from J; bases not matched to a gene: 5. Germline CDR1 and CDR2: MNHEY and SVGAGI. The CDR3 DNA reads TGTGCCAGCAGTTACAGGGGGCGCACTTATGGCTACACCTTC. Its protein product is CASSYRGRTYGYTF.

The chain couples TRBV2 to TRBJ2-7; the D gene is possibly TRBD1 (5 bases). Germline lookup yields CDR1 SNHLY and CDR2 FYNNEI. V gave up 2 bases and J gave up 4 bases, with 12 bases separating them. The CDR3 loop spans 14 amino acids. Here the CDR3 DNA reads TGTGCCAGCAGTGAATTTGCAGGGTTGTACGAGCAGTACTTC. Translation gives CASSEFAGLYEQYF.

This clonotype has at least ten counts. V is TRBV11-1 and J is TRBJ1-2; D not resolved. The CDR3 sequence is 16 residues long. Trimming left V 5 bases short and J 4 bases short, with 20 bases between. The germline V gene encodes CDR1 SGHAT and CDR2 FQDESV (reference sequence). The CDR3 is CASSQQQEIYAYGYTF. The DNA for the CDR3 is TGTGCCAGCAGCCAACAGCAAGAAATCTATGCCTATGGCTACACCTTC.

The sample holds many counts of this clonotype. This sequence joins TRBV2 and TRBJ1-1; perhaps TRBD1 as D (6 bases). This CDR3 comprises 14 residues. V lost 5 bases and J lost 4, with 14 bases in between. Germline CDR1 is SNHLY and CDR2 is FYNNEI. The CDR3 DNA follows: TGTGCCAGCAGTCAACAGGGTGTGGGCACTGAAGCTTTCTTT. The encoded protein is CASSQQGVGTEAFF.

The CDR3 reads CATSPPAPANYGYTF. The CDR3 nucleotides read TGTGCCACCAGCCCCCCGGCTCCAGCTAACTATGGCTACACCTTC. This sequence joins TRBV15 and TRBJ1-2; no definite D call. This CDR3 is 15 amino acids long. The V gene lost 5 bases and the J gene lost 0 bases, with 13 bases spanning the gap. Germline CDR1 is LNHNV and CDR2 is YYDKDF (reference sequence).

This clonotype has a single count. J is TRBJ1-1 and V is TRBV6-2 or TRBV6-3, with D uncertain. The germline V gene encodes CDR1 MNHEY and CDR2 SVGEGT. The CDR3 totals 13 residues. Trimming pared 10 bases from V and 2 bases from J, leaving 14 bases between. CDR3 sequence reads: CATFELPNTEAFF. The CDR3, as DNA: TGTGCCACCTTCGAACTACCCAACACTGAAGCTTTCTTT.

This clonotype has more than one count but fewer than ten. The V gene is TRBV5-6, the J gene TRBJ1-2, with a weak D call TRBD1 (5 bases). Trimming took off 2 bases at V and 6 bases at J, with 26 bases between the two ends. Germline CDR1 SGHDT, CDR2 YYEEEE. The CDR3 loop spans 18 amino acids. CDR3 in amino acids: CASSFPSRALGAVDGYTF. CDR3 DNA: TGTGCCAGCAGCTTCCCATCCAGAGCCCTCGGGGCGGTCGATGGCTACACCTTC.

This clonotype was observed at least ten times. V and J are TRBV5-1 and TRBJ2-6; D gene unclear. The V end was cut by 0 bases, the J end by 0 bases, with 7 bases between. Germline loops: CDR1 SGHRS, CDR2 YFSETQ. The CDR3 has 16 amino acids. CDR3 loop: CASSLGTTSGANVLTF. CDR3 nucleotides: TGCGCCAGCAGCTTGGGGACCACCTCTGGGGCCAACGTCCTGACTTTC. Looking up the rest from reference TRBV5-1 and TRBJ2-6 gives the full variable domain: KAGVTQTPRYLIKTRGQQVTLSCSPISGHRSVSWYQQTPGQGLQFLFEYFSETQRNKGNFPGRFSGRQFSNSRSEMNVSTLELGDSALYLCASSLGTTSGANVLTFGAGSRLTVL.